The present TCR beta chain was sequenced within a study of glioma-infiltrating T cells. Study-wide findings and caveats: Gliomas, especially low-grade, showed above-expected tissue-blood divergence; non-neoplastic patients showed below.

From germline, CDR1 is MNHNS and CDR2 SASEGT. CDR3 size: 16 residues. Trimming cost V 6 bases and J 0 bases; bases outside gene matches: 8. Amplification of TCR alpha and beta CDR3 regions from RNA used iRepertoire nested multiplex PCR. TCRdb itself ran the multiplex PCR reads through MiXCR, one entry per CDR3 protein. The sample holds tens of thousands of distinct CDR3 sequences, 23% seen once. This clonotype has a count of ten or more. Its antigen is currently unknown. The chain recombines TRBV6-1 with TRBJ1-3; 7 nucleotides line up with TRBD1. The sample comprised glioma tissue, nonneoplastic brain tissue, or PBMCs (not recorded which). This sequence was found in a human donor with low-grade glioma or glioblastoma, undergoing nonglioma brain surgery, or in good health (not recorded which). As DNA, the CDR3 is TGTGCCAGCAGGGGGTACAGGGGAATCTCTGGAAACACCATATATTTT. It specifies CASRGYRGISGNTIYF.